The 27 T cell receptor beta chains in this list originate from one sample, sequenced in a study of identical twins. From the 5' RACE reads, TCRdb called clonotypes with MiXCR, one entry per CDR3 protein. Of under 300,000 distinct CDR3 sequences listed, roughly an eighth are singletons. Source material: memory (CD45RO+) T cells sorted from blood. These receptor sequences come from a woman aged 18-29 years in good health.

This clonotype was observed a handful of times. The chain has TRBV5-1 and TRBJ2-1; D is unresolved. The V gene lost 7 bases and the J gene lost 10 bases, with 18 bases spanning the gap. Germline V gives CDR1 SGHRS, CDR2 YFSETQ. The CDR3 totals 13 residues. CDR3 nucleotides: TGCGCCAGCTTAGAGGATCCCTCAGGAGAGCAGTTCTTC. Protein: CASLEDPSGEQFF.

This rearrangement joins TRBV7-2 to TRBJ1-1; D is possibly TRBD1 (5 bases). Germline lookup yields CDR1 SGHTA and CDR2 FQGNSA. The CDR3 is 15 residues long. The V gene lost 4 bases and the J gene lost 2 bases, with 14 bases spanning the gap. The DNA for the CDR3 is TGTGCCAGCAGCTCTTATTGGGGGGGAAACACTGAAGCTTTCTTT. As protein: CASSSYWGGNTEAFF.

Many counts were recorded for this clonotype. The chain has TRBV7-9 and TRBJ1-5, with D possibly TRBD1 on 5 matching bases. Between the trimmed V and J ends, which lost 5 bases and 0 bases, there was a span of 14 bases. CDR1 and CDR2 (germline): SEHNR, FQNEAQ (reference sequence). The CDR3 is made up of 16 amino acids. The CDR3 here is CASSIYRGNSNQPQHF. The DNA for the CDR3 is TGTGCCAGCAGCATTTACCGGGGGAATAGCAATCAGCCCCAGCATTTT.

This clonotype was seen at least ten times. This chain joins TRBV4-3 and TRBJ2-1, with 10 bases lining up with TRBD2. CDR3 length equals 17 residues. The germline V gene encodes CDR1 LGHNA and CDR2 YSLEER. Unmatched junction bases numbered 9, after V lost 2 bases and J lost 5 bases. Written as DNA, the CDR3 is TGCGCCAGCAGCCAATCGATAGCGGGAGGCCCAAACAATGAGCAGTTCTTC. This sequence encodes CASSQSIAGGPNNEQFF.

This clonotype was seen only a few times. V and J are TRBV11-2 and TRBJ2-5, with TRBD1 matching over 7 bases. From germline, CDR1 is SGHAT and CDR2 FQNNGV. The CDR3 runs to 15 residues. J lost 1 base, V lost 9 bases, and 11 bases had no gene match. CDR3 nucleotide sequence: TGTGCCAGTTCACAGGGGTGGGATCGCCAAGAGACCCAGTACTTC. Its translation is CASSQGWDRQETQYF. Variable domain in full (rest from reference TRBV11-2 and TRBJ2-5): EAGVAQSPRYKIIEKRQSVAFWCNPISGHATLYWYQQILGQGPKLLIQFQNNGVVDDSQLPKDRFSAERLKGVDSTLKIQPAKLEDSAVYLCASSQGWDRQETQYFGPGTRLLVL.

This clonotype was counted at least ten times. The chain is built from TRBV11-2 and TRBJ1-1, with TRBD1 as a possible D gene (6 bases). Trimming removed 5 bases from V and 2 bases from J, with 15 bases in between. This CDR3 has 15 residues. The germline V gene has CDR1 SGHAT and CDR2 FQNNGV. CDR3 residues: CASSLNTGFNTEAFF. CDR3 DNA: TGTGCCAGCAGCCTGAACACAGGGTTTAACACTGAAGCTTTCTTT. The full variable domain, completed using reference TRBV11-2 and TRBJ1-1, is EAGVAQSPRYKIIEKRQSVAFWCNPISGHATLYWYQQILGQGPKLLIQFQNNGVVDDSQLPKDRFSAERLKGVDSTLKIQPAKLEDSAVYLCASSLNTGFNTEAFFGQGTRLTVV.

The chain joins TRBV6-1 to TRBJ2-1, with unresolved D. The CDR3 has 14 residues. Germline CDR1 reads MNHNS; CDR2 reads SASEGT. The germline V and J ends were trimmed by 3 bases and 9 bases, with 15 bases remaining between them. The chain's CDR3 is CASSEILIKGEQFF. The CDR3 DNA sequence: TGTGCCAGCAGTGAGATCCTGATAAAGGGTGAGCAGTTCTTC.

The chain couples TRBV7-8 to TRBJ2-2; 8 bases are a match to TRBD1. The junction had 14 bases not matched to a gene; V was cut back by 11 bases and J by 6 bases. This CDR3 region has 15 residues. From germline, CDR1 is SGHVS and CDR2 FQNEAQ. The CDR3 reads CAGTSRTGIPGELFF. As DNA, the CDR3 is TGTGCCGGCACGTCGAGGACAGGGATTCCCGGGGAGCTGTTTTTT.

The table lists this clonotype with a few counts. The chain uses TRBV18 and TRBJ2-3; 7 bases match TRBD1. The CDR3 loop spans 12 amino acids. V trimming: 6 bases; J trimming: 4 bases; junction bases outside the gene matches: 1. CDR1 is KGHSH and CDR2 is LQKENI in the germline V gene. CDR3 region: CASSTGADTQYF. The CDR3 DNA reads TGTGCCAGCTCCACAGGGGCAGATACGCAGTATTTT. Full variable domain (missing parts from reference TRBV18 and TRBJ2-3): NAGVMQNPRHLVRRRGQEARLRCSPMKGHSHVYWYRQLPEEGLKFMVYLQKENIIDESGMPKERFSAEFPKEGPSILRIQQVVRGDSAAYFCASSTGADTQYFGPGTRLTVL.

This clonotype was seen a handful of times. J is TRBJ2-1 and V is TRBV7-2, with 9 bases aligning to TRBD2. Germline V lookup: CDR1 SGHTA, CDR2 FQGNSA. The CDR3 has 16 amino acids. The junction had 12 bases not matched to a gene; V was cut back by 5 bases and J by 7 bases. CDR3 sequence: CASSPPVGREGNEQFF. CDR3 sequence (DNA): TGTGCCAGCAGCCCCCCGGTTGGGCGGGAGGGAAATGAGCAGTTCTTC.

The rearrangement uses TRBV5-1 and TRBJ2-3; TRBD2 might be the D (6 bases). The CDR3 spans 16 residues. Trimming left V 3 bases short and J 2 bases short, with 16 bases between. Germline CDR1 is SGHRS and CDR2 is YFSETQ. The CDR3 DNA sequence: TGCGCCAGCAGCTGGAGGGGACGGAAAAACACAGATACGCAGTATTTT. Its translation is CASSWRGRKNTDTQYF.

The CDR3 DNA is TGCAGTGCTAGACGTACCGGGAGCTCCTACAATGAGCAGTTCTTC. Its protein is CSARRTGSSYNEQFF. The chain couples TRBV20-1 to TRBJ2-1; perhaps TRBD2 as D (6 bases). Germline V gives CDR1 DFQATT, CDR2 SNEGSKA (reference sequence). This CDR3 is 15 amino acids long. The V and J ends lost 2 bases and 0 bases respectively, with 11 bases between them.

This clonotype was counted many times. This sequence joins TRBV18 and TRBJ2-5; D call uncertain. The V gene lost 2 bases and the J gene lost 5 bases, with 9 bases spanning the gap. The CDR3 has 13 amino acids. Germline CDR1 KGHSH, CDR2 LQKENI. CDR3 coding DNA: TGTGCCAGCTCACCAATGACTGCCGAGACCCAGTACTTC. Translated, it gives CASSPMTAETQYF. Combining the CDR3 with reference TRBV18 and TRBJ2-5 gives the whole variable domain NAGVMQNPRHLVRRRGQEARLRCSPMKGHSHVYWYRQLPEEGLKFMVYLQKENIIDESGMPKERFSAEFPKEGPSILRIQQVVRGDSAAYFCASSPMTAETQYFGPGTRLLVL.

This clonotype was detected only a few times. The chain carries TRBV20-1 and TRBJ1-2; D is uncertain. Germline loops: CDR1 DFQATT, CDR2 SNEGSKA (reference sequence). V was cut by 0 bases and J by 7 bases, with 21 bases left in between. The CDR3 extends over 16 amino acids. CDR3 in amino acids: CSARDARTSSMFGYTF. DNA for the CDR3: TGCAGTGCTAGAGATGCACGGACTTCTTCTATGTTTGGCTACACCTTC.

The gene calls are TRBV5-1 and TRBJ1-1; 12 bases map to TRBD1. Trimming at V came to 1 base and at J to 6 bases, leaving 7 bases not matched to a gene. Germline CDR1 reads SGHRS; CDR2 reads YFSETQ. The CDR3 extends over 16 amino acids. CDR3 in amino acids: CASSLSGQGAHAEAFF. CDR3 coding DNA: TGCGCCAGCAGCTTGTCGGGACAGGGGGCGCACGCTGAAGCTTTCTTT.

This clonotype was observed a few times. V usage is TRBV5-6 and J usage is TRBJ2-3; TRBD1 matches 7 bases. Trimming cost V 4 bases and J 4 bases; bases outside gene matches: 9. This CDR3 spans 15 amino acids. From germline, CDR1 is SGHDT and CDR2 YYEEEE. In nucleotides, the CDR3 is TGTGCCAGCAGCCAAGGGGGCTCGGGCCCAGATACGCAGTATTTT. Residues: CASSQGGSGPDTQYF.

The sample holds many counts of this clonotype. V is TRBV6-4 and J is TRBJ2-3; possibly TRBD2 for D (7 bases). Trimming left V 6 bases short and J 4 bases short, with 14 bases between. The CDR3 length is 14 residues. Germline V CDR1 and CDR2: MRHNA, SNTAGT. CDR3 loop: CASSEGEGADTQYF. CDR3 coding DNA: TGTGCCAGCAGCGAGGGGGAGGGTGCAGATACGCAGTATTTT.

The CDR3 coding sequence is TGTGCCAGCAGACTAGCGGGAGCCTCCTACGAGCAGTACTTC. Translating it yields CASRLAGASYEQYF. This chain joins TRBV21-1 and TRBJ2-7; TRBD2 is taken as the D call from the table, unchecked against the DNA. TRBV21-1 is given as a pseudogene. This CDR3 has 14 amino acids.

This clonotype was seen a few times. The chain employs TRBV20-1 and TRBJ2-1, with D perhaps matching TRBD2 (6 bases). V lost 6 bases, J lost 9 bases, and 12 bases lay in between. From germline, CDR1 is DFQATT and CDR2 SNEGSKA (reference sequence). The CDR3 has 11 residues. This chain's CDR3 is CSAPTSFEQFF. DNA of the CDR3: TGCAGTGCCCCAACTAGCTTTGAGCAGTTCTTC.

The rearrangement joins TRBV20-1 to TRBJ1-5; 8 bases map to TRBD1. J was trimmed by 6 bases and V by 6 bases; bases with no gene match: 10. CDR1 is DFQATT and CDR2 is SNEGSKA in the germline V gene (reference sequence). The CDR3 totals 14 residues. The CDR3 loop is CSAEDRGAGQPQHF. In DNA form, the CDR3 reads TGCAGTGCGGAAGACAGGGGCGCCGGTCAGCCCCAGCATTTT.

The rearrangement uses TRBV5-1 and TRBJ2-7; D unclear. Looked up from germline, CDR1 is SGHRS and CDR2 is YFSETQ. The CDR3 has 11 residues. V lost 5 bases and J 5 bases, leaving 8 bases between the germline ends. The CDR3 DNA is TGCGCCAGCAGATATGGCGACGAGCAGTACTTC. This encodes CASRYGDEQYF.

This clonotype was counted only a few times. The chain links TRBV3-1 to TRBJ1-6; D is ambiguous. CDR3 length equals 14 residues. Trimming cost V 0 bases and J 7 bases, with 7 bases left between them. Germline-derived CDR1 and CDR2 are LGHDT and YNNKEL (reference sequence). In nucleotides, the CDR3 is TGTGCCAGCAGCCAAGACCTAGTGAATTCACCCCTCCACTTT. Protein sequence: CASSQDLVNSPLHF.

This clonotype is a singleton in its sample. The CDR3: CASSPLSGRGEETQYF. Here the CDR3 DNA reads TGTGCCAGCAGCCCCCTTAGCGGGAGGGGGGAGGAGACCCAGTACTTC. The chain has TRBV27 and TRBJ2-5; TRBD2 aligns across 11 bases. Germline CDR1 reads MNHEY; CDR2 reads SMNVEV (reference sequence). Unmatched junction bases numbered 11, after V lost 6 bases and J lost 5 bases. This CDR3 has 16 residues.

The chain employs TRBV20-1 and TRBJ2-5, with D unclear. V dropped 0 bases and J dropped 6 bases, with 8 bases sitting between them. CDR3 length: 12 amino acids. The germline V gene encodes CDR1 DFQATT and CDR2 SNEGSKA (reference sequence). CDR3 loop: CSARDVRKTQYF. The CDR3 DNA is TGCAGTGCTAGAGATGTTCGAAAGACCCAGTACTTC.

The V gene is TRBV3-1, the J gene TRBJ2-3; D perhaps matches TRBD2 (7 bases). V gave up 4 bases and J gave up 4 bases, with 18 bases separating them. This CDR3 spans 16 amino acids. The germline gives CDR1 LGHDT, CDR2 YNNKEL (reference sequence). The CDR3 coding sequence is TGTGCCAGCAGCCCCGGGGGGCTAAAAACGTCAGATACGCAGTATTTT. Translated, it gives CASSPGGLKTSDTQYF.

V is TRBV5-1 and J is TRBJ2-5, with TRBD1 identical over 7 bases. Looked up from germline, CDR1 is SGHRS and CDR2 is YFSETQ. This CDR3 spans 13 amino acids. Unmatched junction bases numbered 0, after V lost 3 bases and J lost 1 base. CDR3 protein: CASSWDSQETQYF. The CDR3 DNA is TGCGCCAGCAGCTGGGACAGCCAAGAGACCCAGTACTTC.

The J gene is TRBJ2-2, the V gene TRBV18; D ambiguous. CDR3 length: 15 amino acids. Germline CDR1 KGHSH, CDR2 LQKENI. The V end was cut by 3 bases, the J end by 0 bases, with 8 bases between. CDR3 protein: CASSPSHTNTGELFF. Written as DNA, the CDR3 is TGTGCCAGCTCACCTTCGCATACGAACACCGGGGAGCTGTTTTTT.